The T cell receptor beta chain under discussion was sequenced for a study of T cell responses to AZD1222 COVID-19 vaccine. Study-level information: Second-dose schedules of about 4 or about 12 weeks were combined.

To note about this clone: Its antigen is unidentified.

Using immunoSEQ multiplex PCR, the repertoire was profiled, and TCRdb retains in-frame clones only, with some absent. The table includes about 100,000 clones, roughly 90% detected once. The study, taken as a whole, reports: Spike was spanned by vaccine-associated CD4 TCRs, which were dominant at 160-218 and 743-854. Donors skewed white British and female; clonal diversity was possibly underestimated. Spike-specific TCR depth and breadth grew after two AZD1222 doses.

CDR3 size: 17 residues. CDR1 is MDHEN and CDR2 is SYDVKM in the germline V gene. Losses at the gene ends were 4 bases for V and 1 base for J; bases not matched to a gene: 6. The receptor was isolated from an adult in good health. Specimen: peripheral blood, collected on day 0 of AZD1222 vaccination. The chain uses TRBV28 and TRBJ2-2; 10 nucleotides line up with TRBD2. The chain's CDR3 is CASSSLRTSGNTGELFF. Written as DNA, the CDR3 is TGTGCCAGCAGTTCGCTCCGGACTAGCGGGAACACCGGGGAGCTGTTTTTT.